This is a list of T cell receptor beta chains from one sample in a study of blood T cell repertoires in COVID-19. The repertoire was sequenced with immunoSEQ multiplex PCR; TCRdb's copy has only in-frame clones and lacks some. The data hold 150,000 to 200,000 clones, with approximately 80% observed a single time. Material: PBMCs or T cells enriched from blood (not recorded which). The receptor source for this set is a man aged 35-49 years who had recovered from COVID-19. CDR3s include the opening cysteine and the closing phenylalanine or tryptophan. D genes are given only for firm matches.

CDR3aa: CASSRQGAMNTEAFF
d_gene: TRBD1
len: 15
v_gene: TRBV19

CDR3aa: CASSIGGGPTDTQYF
d_gene: NA
len: 15
v_gene: TRBV19

CDR3aa: CASSLDTDQPQHF
d_gene: NA
len: 13
v_gene: TRBV5-4

CDR3aa: CASSPGTGAGELFF
d_gene: TRBD1
len: 14
v_gene: TRBV19

CDR3aa: CASSAFGRGNQPQHF
d_gene: NA
len: 15
v_gene: TRBV2

CDR3aa: CASSLLEREQFF
d_gene: NA
len: 12
v_gene: TRBV3-1/TRBV3-2

CDR3aa: CASKAGAGNIQYF
d_gene: NA
len: 13
v_gene: TRBV6-5

CDR3aa: CASSQPPGGSDTEAFF
d_gene: NA
len: 16
v_gene: TRBV3-1/TRBV3-2

CDR3aa: CASSDRGAFYGYTF
d_gene: NA
len: 14
v_gene: TRBV6-1

CDR3aa: CASRRSTSGGSSYNEQFF
d_gene: TRBD2
len: 18
v_gene: TRBV4-2

CDR3aa: CASGGSLLGYGYTF
d_gene: NA
len: 14
v_gene: TRBV7-9

CDR3aa: CAWGTSGGVTDTQYF
d_gene: TRBD2
len: 15
v_gene: TRBV30

CDR3aa: CASSARQEPGANVLTF
d_gene: NA
len: 16
v_gene: TRBV19

CDR3aa: CASSVKPYGGLNEQFF
d_gene: NA
len: 16
v_gene: TRBV6-1

CDR3aa: CAWSGPGTAPRGGYTF
d_gene: TRBD1
len: 16
v_gene: TRBV30

CDR3aa: CASSIVRGSEQFF
d_gene: NA
len: 13
v_gene: TRBV19

CDR3aa: CASNGEPTGTQYF
d_gene: NA
len: 13
v_gene: TRBV9

CDR3aa: CAWRDMNTEAFF
d_gene: NA
len: 12
v_gene: TRBV30

CDR3aa: CASSYVPGQETQYF
d_gene: NA
len: 14
v_gene: TRBV6-5

CDR3aa: CASGGGYEQYF
d_gene: TRBD2
len: 11
v_gene: TRBV4-1

CDR3aa: CASSLDERQGGYNEQFF
d_gene: NA
len: 17
v_gene: TRBV11-3

CDR3aa: CASSLMSPGTDTQYF
d_gene: NA
len: 15
v_gene: TRBV2

CDR3aa: CASSQSTLLGGEETQYF
d_gene: TRBD2
len: 17
v_gene: TRBV14

CDR3aa: CAISPRTGETGELFF
d_gene: TRBD1
len: 15
v_gene: TRBV10-3

CDR3aa: CASSPPGLSNQPQHF
d_gene: NA
len: 15
v_gene: TRBV27

CDR3aa: CASSPLVGGGGSTDTQYF
d_gene: TRBD2
len: 18
v_gene: TRBV3-1/TRBV3-2

CDR3aa: CASSWGRGPPNEQFF
d_gene: NA
len: 15
v_gene: TRBV7-3

CDR3aa: CASSQVTAGFGANVLTF
d_gene: NA
len: 17
v_gene: TRBV3-1/TRBV3-2

CDR3aa: CAWSRDRLTGELFF
d_gene: TRBD1
len: 14
v_gene: TRBV30

CDR3aa: CAISRSGGDKETQYF
d_gene: TRBD2
len: 15
v_gene: TRBV10-3

CDR3aa: CASSLGSEKVTEAFF
d_gene: NA
len: 15
v_gene: TRBV5-1

CDR3aa: CSLEVQGIPDTQYF
d_gene: NA
len: 14
v_gene: TRBV29-1

CDR3aa: CASSMDRVETQYF
d_gene: TRBD1
len: 13
v_gene: TRBV2

CDR3aa: CASSIRLAGVDNEQFF
d_gene: TRBD2
len: 16
v_gene: TRBV19

CDR3aa: CASSTSNVQPGGAKNIQYF
d_gene: NA
len: 19
v_gene: TRBV4-1

CDR3aa: CATSDLRLAGGRNTGELFF
d_gene: TRBD2
len: 19
v_gene: TRBV24-1

CDR3aa: CASSIVPRDTQYF
d_gene: NA
len: 13
v_gene: TRBV19

CDR3aa: CASSLAQGGCTF
d_gene: NA
len: 12
v_gene: TRBV18

CDR3aa: CASSLAPAGGRETQYF
d_gene: TRBD2
len: 16
v_gene: TRBV5-1

CDR3aa: CATRMNTEAFF
d_gene: NA
len: 11
v_gene: TRBV6-5

CDR3aa: CASRGQDGSGNTIYF
d_gene: TRBD1
len: 15
v_gene: TRBV6-5

CDR3aa: CASSELAGGKNYGYTF
d_gene: NA
len: 16
v_gene: TRBV25-1

CDR3aa: CASSSGQALNYGYTF
d_gene: NA
len: 15
v_gene: TRBV5-6

CDR3aa: CASSQSGGANTQYF
d_gene: NA
len: 14
v_gene: TRBV3-1/TRBV3-2

CDR3aa: CASSKGWAGPWYGYTF
d_gene: NA
len: 16
v_gene: TRBV21-1

CDR3aa: CASSLVRGSPLHF
d_gene: NA
len: 13
v_gene: TRBV5-1

CDR3aa: CASTKDSLNTEAFF
d_gene: NA
len: 14
v_gene: TRBV5-1

CDR3aa: CASSLLDSMNTEAFF
d_gene: NA
len: 15
v_gene: TRBV5-1

CDR3aa: CASSARDRARETQYF
d_gene: TRBD1
len: 15
v_gene: TRBV9

CDR3aa: CASTRRVTNTGELFF
d_gene: NA
len: 15
v_gene: TRBV7-8